The clone carrying this T cell receptor beta chain was seen a handful of times. What it recognizes is unknown. This record belongs to a study of vaccination and CD4 T cells after COVID-19. Specified treatment: approximately nine-day PBMC culture with coronavirus spike peptide pools or control peptides (ViraFEST assay). Looked up from germline, CDR1 is MNHNS and CDR2 is SASEGT. The V end was cut by 8 bases, the J end by 6 bases, with 10 bases between. This CDR3 is built from 12 residues. Cultured CD4+ T cell DNA was sequenced using the Oncomine TCR Beta short-read assay. Each CDR3 protein is one row after TCRdb ran MiXCR on the PCR reads. The sample includes about 26,000 distinct CDR3 sequences, roughly 40% of them seen just once.

This receptor was identified in a human donor who had recovered from COVID-19. Sequences were obtained from CD4+ T cells from blood, cultured in vitro. V and J are TRBV6-1 and TRBJ1-4; D gene unclear. The CDR3 coding sequence is TGTGCCAGCGCTGGGGTGGATGAAAAACTGTTTTTT. Its translation: CASAGVDEKLFF.